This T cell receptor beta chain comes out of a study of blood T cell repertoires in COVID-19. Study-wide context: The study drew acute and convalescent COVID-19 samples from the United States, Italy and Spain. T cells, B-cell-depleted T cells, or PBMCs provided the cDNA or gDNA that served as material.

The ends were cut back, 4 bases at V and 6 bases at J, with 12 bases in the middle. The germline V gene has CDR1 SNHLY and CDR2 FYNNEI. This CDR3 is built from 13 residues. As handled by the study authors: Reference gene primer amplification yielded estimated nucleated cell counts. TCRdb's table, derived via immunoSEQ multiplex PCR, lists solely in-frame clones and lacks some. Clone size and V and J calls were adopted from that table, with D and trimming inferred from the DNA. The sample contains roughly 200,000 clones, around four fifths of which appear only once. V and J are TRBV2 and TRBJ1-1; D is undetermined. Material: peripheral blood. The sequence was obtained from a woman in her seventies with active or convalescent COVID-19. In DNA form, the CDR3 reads TGTGCCAGCAGTGGGGCCTTGGCCGCTGAAGCTTTCTTT. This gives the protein CASSGALAAEAFF.